The 10 T cell receptor beta chains given below trace back to one sample, sequenced in a study of cytomegalovirus exposure and HLA in healthy donors. The PCR employed 60 Vbeta primers together with 13 Jbeta primers. Some clones are missing from TCRdb's copy, which holds only in-frame ones; the method was immunoSEQ multiplex PCR. The sample contains about 130,000 clones, around 10% of which appear only once. Sequences were obtained from PBMCs. These receptors all stem from a man aged 50 or older in good health and CMV-seronegative.

The chain couples TRBV30 to TRBJ1-1; maybe TRBD1 (6 bases). Germline V CDR1 and CDR2: GTSNPN, SVGIG (reference sequence). The CDR3 is 12 amino acids. Trimming removed 4 bases from V and 8 bases from J, with 14 bases in between. In nucleotides, the CDR3 is TGTGCCTGGAAATTTCGGACAGCGGAAGCTTTCTTT. Protein: CAWKFRTAEAFF. Using reference TRBV30 and TRBJ1-1 for the parts outside the CDR3, the full variable domain is SQTIHQWPATLVQPVGSPLSLECTVEGTSNPNLYWYRQAAGRGLQLLFYSVGIGQISSEVPQNLSASRPQDRQFILSSKKLLLSDSGFYLCAWKFRTAEAFFGQGTRLTVV.

This clone has a handful of counts. This chain connects TRBV7-2 to TRBJ2-2; 7 nucleotides line up with TRBD2. Germline V gene lookup returns CDR1 SGHTA and CDR2 FQGNSA. V shed 2 bases, J shed 3 bases, and the junction held 9 bases outside the gene matches. This CDR3 is 17 amino acids long. CDR3 sequence (DNA): TGTGCCAGCAGCTTAAGTTGGACTAGAGGGGACACCGGGGAGCTGTTTTTT. This codes for CASSLSWTRGDTGELFF.

The rearrangement uses TRBV28 and TRBJ2-5, with 7 positions matching TRBD1. Germline V gene sequence: CDR1 MDHEN, CDR2 SYDVKM. The CDR3 runs to 14 residues. The J segment lost 4 bases and the V segment lost 6 bases, leaving 8 bases of the junction unmatched. CDR3 coding DNA: TGTGCCAGCAGACGAGGGGGCGAAGGAGAGACCCAGTACTTC. This codes for CASRRGGEGETQYF. The variable domain in full, with the rest retrieved from reference TRBV28 and TRBJ2-5, is DVKVTQSSRYLVKRTGEKVFLECVQDMDHENMFWYRQDPGLGLRLIYFSYDVKMKEKGDIPEGYSVSREKKERFSLILESASTNQTSMYLCASRRGGEGETQYFGPGTRLLVL.

The J gene is TRBJ2-1, the V gene TRBV10-1; the D gene is possibly TRBD2 (6 bases). The CDR3 runs 13 residues. Germline V lookup: CDR1 WNHNN, CDR2 SYGVQD (reference sequence). Trimming took 3 bases from V and 12 from J, leaving 15 bases between them. This CDR3 reads CASSERRGDWQFF. Here the CDR3 DNA reads TGCGCCAGCAGTGAACGGCGGGGAGATTGGCAGTTCTTC.

The chain couples TRBV7-9 to TRBJ2-3; 10 nucleotides match TRBD2. J gave up 4 bases and V 1 base, and 8 bases lay outside the gene matches. This CDR3 is built from 17 residues. Germline CDR1 SEHNR, CDR2 FQNEAQ (reference sequence). The CDR3 sequence is CASSLGTSGKVADTQYF. As DNA, the CDR3 is TGTGCCAGCAGCTTAGGTACTAGCGGGAAGGTTGCAGATACGCAGTATTTT.

V and J are TRBV19 and TRBJ1-5; tentative D call: TRBD1 (5 bases). The CDR3 covers 11 residues. The germline V gene has CDR1 LNHDA and CDR2 SQIVND (reference sequence). Trimming removed 11 bases from V and 7 bases from J, with 12 bases in between. CDR3 nucleotide sequence: TGTGCCGGGGGGTGGAGGCAGCCCCAGCATTTT. This translates into CAGGWRQPQHF.

The V call is TRBV9, the J call TRBJ2-3; D call uncertain. Trimming cost V 0 bases and J 2 bases, with 13 bases left between them. The CDR3 is 16 residues long. Germline V gene data show CDR1 as SGDLS and CDR2 as YYNGEE. The CDR3 nucleotides are TGTGCCAGCAGCGTAGCTCATCAGCGCCCCACAGATACGCAGTATTTT. This gives the protein CASSVAHQRPTDTQYF.

Relative to its sample, this clone is medium-sized. This chain links TRBV6-5 with TRBJ1-1; D remains unclear. Trimming cost V 0 bases and J 1 base, with 9 bases left between them. CDR3 length: 15 residues. Germline-derived CDR1 and CDR2 are MNHEY and SVGAGI. The CDR3, as DNA: TGTGCCAGCAGTTACTCCTGGAGGGCGAACACTGAAGCTTTCTTT. Its protein is CASSYSWRANTEAFF.

This clone has just a few counts. V and J are TRBV5-1 and TRBJ1-6; TRBD1 aligns across 8 bases. The CDR3 spans 17 residues. Per germline, CDR1 SGHRS and CDR2 YFSETQ. V dropped 1 base and J dropped 7; count of bases not matched to a gene: 10. The CDR3 nucleotides read TGCGCCAGCAGCTTGTTTCGGGCAGGGGGCACAAATTCACCCCTCCACTTT. This gives the protein CASSLFRAGGTNSPLHF.

The chain couples TRBV6-1 to TRBJ2-1; 13 bases are shared with TRBD2. The CDR3 is 14 amino acids. V was pared by 6 bases and J by 6 bases, with 2 bases of the junction left unmatched. Germline V gives CDR1 MNHNS, CDR2 SASEGT. The CDR3 sequence is CASSGLAGANEQFF. CDR3 DNA sequence: TGTGCCAGCAGCGGACTAGCGGGAGCCAATGAGCAGTTCTTC.